This TCR beta chain was observed in a study of CD8 T cells in Susac syndrome (dated by TCRdb to between 2019 and 2020). Turning to the overall study: The study used repertoire sequencing to test whether antigen drove CD8+ T cell activation and differentiation in Susac syndrome. The study compared CD8+ T cell repertoire clonality among 12 healthy donors, around 14 Susac syndrome patients and some 16 multiple sclerosis patients.

A word on this clonotype: Its antigen is not yet known. Germline and junction disagree at one end, which may indicate a read error.

Points the paper makes about the study in general: The number of individuals in the TCR sequencing and HLA analysis was acknowledged as relatively small.

RNA was extracted using the RNeasy kit, and roughly 0.5 to 1 ug of the RNA was reverse transcribed with random hexamers. TCR beta CDR3 regions were amplified with the immunoSEQ multiplex PCR assay covering 54 Vbeta and 13 Jbeta segments. PCR amplification bias was corrected by using a synthetic template baseline for primer optimization and computational correction. Concerning the study's data processing: Reads were annotated to V, D and J genes according to IMGT and were analyzed with immunoSEQ Analyzer, with only productive sequences retained. Clonality was computed as one minus Shannon entropy normalized by log2 of the number of productive unique sequences. For each patient and control, public and private clones were evaluated among the 100 most prevalent clones. Susac-specific clones were defined as absent from healthy and MS cohorts, 850 to 1,300 published viral clones and other ImmuneACCESS disease sequences. The raw public data were reprocessed by TCRdb itself: fastp quality trimming at Q25, MiXCR clonotype calling, in-frame beta chains only. CDR3 protein sequences are deduplicated, and each keeps its most common genes and DNA. The V and J calls were determined by TCRdb, not by the authors. This sample holds some 120,000 distinct CDR3 sequences; 85% to 95% were observed only once. Approximately 0.29% of the sample belongs to the ten largest clones.

The germline V gene encodes CDR1 SGHNT and CDR2 YYREEE (reference sequence). Including cysteine and phenylalanine, the CDR3 has 14 amino acids. Of all the DNA, just the CDR3 is kept, 42 bases in frame from base 1. High-throughput TCR beta sequencing profiled peripheral blood CD8+ and CD4+ T cells from healthy donors, Susac syndrome patients and multiple sclerosis patients. Treatment-naive patients with stable or active relapsing-remitting disease fulfilling revised McDonald criteria were used as multiple sclerosis controls. CD8+ TEMRA cells were enriched by FACS, while bulk CD8+ and CD4+ T cells were purified by magnetic negative isolation. Blood was drawn into EDTA tubes, processed within 24 hours, and PBMCs were isolated by density gradient centrifugation. PBMCs intended for TCR sequencing were frozen in liquid nitrogen and were later thawed in a 37 degrees C water bath. The sorted or isolated CD4+, CD8+ and CD8+ TEMRA cells reached a purity of at least 90%.

The source material was CD8+ T cells from PBMCs. The receptor's source is a human donor with multiple sclerosis. Recombination joined TRBV5-4 with TRBJ1-2, with 12 bases matching TRBD1. The DNA is as follows: TGTGCCGGCAGCCCGGGACAGGGGGCAAATGGCTACACTTTC. This translates into CAGSPGQGANGYTF.